Below, one T cell receptor beta chain is given with its context. This clonotype came up many times. It has no known antigen specificity. Per-base qualities were not stored, and no clone one base away is much larger. Measured from the cysteine to the phenylalanine, the CDR3 is 12 residues long. The sequence is cut down to CDR3 DNA, 36 bases in frame from base 1. V was cut back by 2 bases and J by 8 bases, leaving a gap of 9 bases between them. The germline V gene encodes CDR1 SEHNR and CDR2 FQNEAQ (reference sequence). Read against the paper, the sample's time point label means: newly diagnosed GD, antithyroid drugs for less than 3 months. For both TCR sequencing and RNA sequencing, RNA was extracted from PBMCs using TRIzol. Graves' disease was diagnosed according to American Thyroid Association guidelines. Patients for the study were recruited at an endocrinology department in Xi'an, China. From each patient, approximately 9.9 milliliters of peripheral blood was collected into an EDTA anticoagulant tube. PBMCs were isolated by Ficoll Paque Plus density gradient separation without further T cell sorting. RNA quality was checked with an Agilent 2100 Bioanalyzer and agarose gel, and concentration with a NanoDrop 2000.

This sample was included in a study of regulatory T cells in long-lasting Graves disease (dated by TCRdb to the early 2020s). Context from the whole study: Patients with newly diagnosed Graves' disease had been on antithyroid drugs for under 3 months. Peripheral blood TCR sequencing and RNA sequencing compared persistent Graves' disease patients with newly diagnosed Graves' disease patients. The study took place in China and was registered as a clinical trial. A total of about 35 samples underwent TCR sequencing, from about 13 patients with persistent Graves' disease and about 20 patients with newly diagnosed Graves' disease.

Receptor libraries were prepared by multiplex PCR. The instrument given in TCRdb is Illumina HiSeq 4000. TCR beta libraries were built with iRepertoire HTBI primers and Arm-PCR amplification of CDR3 regions. PCR products were gel purified before sequencing. The authors' analysis ran thus. Gene usage analysis of CDR3 amino acid clonotypes relied on the roughly 58 TRBV and 14 TRBJ segments identified across samples. COPE and FqMerger were used to merge filtered high-quality paired reads into contigs. BLAST was used to align contigs to IMGT TRBV, TRBD and TRBJ reference genes, with CDR3 defined following IMGT. Clonotypes above 0.1% frequency were classified as highly expanded clones. Shannon entropy served as the measure of repertoire diversity, while the Gini coefficient captured V-J evenness. Clonotypes shared by more than one individual were considered public. The raw public reads went through TCRdb reprocessing: fastp at Q25, MiXCR clone calling, in-frame beta chains kept. Each CDR3 protein gets just one entry, which takes the most common genes and DNA from the rows behind it. TCRdb's processing, not the authors' own work, is the source of the V and J calls. For this sample the table gives 500,000 to 700,000 distinct CDR3 sequences, of which approximately 15% were detected only once. Around a sixth of the sample is held by the ten biggest clonotypes.

Paper-wide results and their limitations: A larger number of public clonotypes was shared among persistent patients (approximately 3,000) than among newly diagnosed patients (approximately 930). Because the primary lesion, thyroid tissue, could not be accessed, the study looked at peripheral blood alone. Preferential use of TRBV28, TRBJ1-2 and TRBJ2-5 was observed in persistent disease, whereas TRBV20-1 and TRBJ2-1 were favored in newly diagnosed disease. Only the TCR beta chain was sequenced and analyzed. Compared with newly diagnosed patients, persistent Graves' disease patients had lower TCR Shannon entropy and fewer highly expanded clones, which suggests clonal expansion. The small sample size was acknowledged by the authors as a limitation that may reduce accuracy.

This sample was shared with a second study, whose subject was T cells in Graves' hyperthyroidism and ophthalmopathy. In that second paper, the authors write: Stable Graves' hyperthyroidism was defined as the absence of progression to ophthalmopathy over 18 months of follow-up. The hyperthyroidism patients were between 18 and 65 years old and newly diagnosed, with a disease duration of less than 2 months. Patients with uncontrolled infections, other autoimmune diseases, pregnancy or lactation were excluded. Diagnoses were established on the basis of clinical symptoms, serum thyroxine and TRAb, thyroid ultrasound, and orbital computed tomography. The TCR CDR3 was subjected to a first round of RT-PCR using the HTBI primer set and the Qiagen OneStep RT-PCR kit. Most expanded thyroid clonotypes (frequency above 0.001) were also detected in blood, suggesting blood repertoires may reflect thyroid immune responses. A model built on a 13 V-J signature distinguished ophthalmopathy from stable hyperthyroidism, reaching 85% to 90% sensitivity and around 82% specificity in cross-validation and 80%/75% in testing. In validation, the model predicted progression to ophthalmopathy a median of about 5.9 months before onset, with about 71% sensitivity and roughly 73% specificity. To identify distinguishing TCR V-J signatures, a discovery cohort of roughly 100 patients was used, comprising some 45 with Graves' ophthalmopathy and around 57 with stable Graves' hyperthyroidism. Prospective prediction of ophthalmopathy was tested in an independent validation cohort consisting of 18 hyperthyroidism patients and approximately 16 patients who later progressed to ophthalmopathy. For training and testing, the 80 to 100 patients in the discovery cohort were randomly divided in a 7:3 ratio. In about 6 Graves' hyperthyroidism patients, the study also compared T-cell repertoires from thyroid tissue with T-cell repertoires from blood. After sampling, hyperthyroidism patients received methimazole starting at 30 mg daily, and ophthalmopathy patients received high-dose intravenous methylprednisolone. The libraries were constructed in a second round of multiplex PCR and then size-selected and purified. Libraries were sequenced paired-end with 100 bp reads on an Illumina HiSeq2000. SOAPnuke was used to process the raw data, with reads discarded if the reads contained adapters or uncalled bases, had a mean Phred below 15, or lacked an exact constant-primer or identifier match. COPE v1.2.5 was used to merge high-quality paired reads, and clonotypes were defined as unique nucleotide sequences. MiTCR v1.1 was used to align clonotypes to the IMGT TRBV, TRBD and TRBJ reference segments. Only V-J combinations with frequency above 0.0001, covering about 99% of repertoires, were analysed. The TCS score was defined as F50 (clonal expansion) divided by E x V (chaos), with BLOSUM62-based TCRdist calculated between CDR3 peptides within each V-J. Welch's t-statistics and random forest reduced some 510 V-J features to 13, which were used in a naive Bayes classifier (R e1071). No statistical method was used to set the sample size in advance, and investigators knew the group allocation. The paper reports TCR Vbeta CDR3 sequencing of 135 peripheral blood samples: 40 or so ophthalmopathy, under 80 hyperthyroidism and approximately 17 progressor patients.

The clonotype originates from a woman aged 25 to 39 with Graves disease. Donor details come from another sample of the same person, matched by shared clones. The chain was built from TRBV7-9 and TRBJ1-2; the D gene identity is not certain. The sample was peripheral blood mononuclear cells (PBMCs), taken at new diagnosis, from a patient treated with antithyroid drugs. Here is the DNA: TGTGCCAGCAGCTTATGGGAGCCGGGCTACACCTTC. This is translated as CASSLWEPGYTF.